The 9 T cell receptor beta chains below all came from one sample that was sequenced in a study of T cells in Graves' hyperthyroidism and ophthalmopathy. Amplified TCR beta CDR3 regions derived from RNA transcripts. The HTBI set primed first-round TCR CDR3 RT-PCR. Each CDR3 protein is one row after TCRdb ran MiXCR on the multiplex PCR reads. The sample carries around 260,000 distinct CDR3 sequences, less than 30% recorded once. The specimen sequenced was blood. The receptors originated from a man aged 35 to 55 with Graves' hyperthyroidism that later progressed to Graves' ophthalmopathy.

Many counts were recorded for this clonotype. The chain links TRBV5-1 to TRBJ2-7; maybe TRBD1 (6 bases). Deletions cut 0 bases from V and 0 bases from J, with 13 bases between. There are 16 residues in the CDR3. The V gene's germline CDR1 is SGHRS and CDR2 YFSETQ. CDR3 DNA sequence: TGCGCCAGCAGCTTGGTTTCTTCGGACAGCTCCTACGAGCAGTACTTC. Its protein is CASSLVSSDSSYEQYF.

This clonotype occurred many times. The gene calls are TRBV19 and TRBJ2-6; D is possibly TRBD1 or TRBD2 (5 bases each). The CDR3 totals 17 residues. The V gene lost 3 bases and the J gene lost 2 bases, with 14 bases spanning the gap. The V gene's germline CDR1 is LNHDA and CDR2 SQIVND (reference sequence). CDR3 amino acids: CASSIMLGDPGANVLTF. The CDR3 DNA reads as TGTGCCAGTAGTATTATGTTGGGGGATCCTGGGGCCAACGTCCTGACTTTC. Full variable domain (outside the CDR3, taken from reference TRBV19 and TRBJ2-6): DGGITQSPKYLFRKEGQNVTLSCEQNLNHDAMYWYRQDPGQGLRLIYYSQIVNDFQKGDIAEGYSVSREKKESFPLTVTSAQKNPTAFYLCASSIMLGDPGANVLTFGAGSRLTVL.

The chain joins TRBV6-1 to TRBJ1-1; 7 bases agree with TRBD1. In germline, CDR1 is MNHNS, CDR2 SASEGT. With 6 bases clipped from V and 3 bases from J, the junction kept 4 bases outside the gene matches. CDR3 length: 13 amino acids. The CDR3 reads CASSSRGYTEAFF. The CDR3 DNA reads TGTGCCAGCAGCAGCAGGGGGTACACTGAAGCTTTCTTT.

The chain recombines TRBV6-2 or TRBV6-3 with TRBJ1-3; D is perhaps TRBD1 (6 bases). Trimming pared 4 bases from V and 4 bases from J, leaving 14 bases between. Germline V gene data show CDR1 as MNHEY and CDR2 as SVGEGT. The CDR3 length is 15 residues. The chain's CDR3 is CASSSGQIRGNTIYF. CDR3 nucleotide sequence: TGTGCCAGCAGTTCCGGACAGATCCGGGGAAACACCATATATTTT.

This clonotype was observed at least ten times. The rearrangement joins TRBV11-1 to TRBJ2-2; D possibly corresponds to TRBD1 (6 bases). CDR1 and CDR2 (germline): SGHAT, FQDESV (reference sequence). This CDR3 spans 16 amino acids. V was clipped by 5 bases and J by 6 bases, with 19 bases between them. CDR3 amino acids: CASSITGFHSPGELFF. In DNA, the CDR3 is TGTGCCAGCAGCATTACAGGGTTTCATTCCCCCGGGGAGCTGTTTTTT.

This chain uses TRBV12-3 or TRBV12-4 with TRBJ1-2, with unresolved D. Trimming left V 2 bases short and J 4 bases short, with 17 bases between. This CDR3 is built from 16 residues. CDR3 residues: CASSLNIEVRAYGYTF. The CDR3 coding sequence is TGTGCCAGCAGTTTAAATATCGAGGTACGCGCCTATGGCTACACCTTC.

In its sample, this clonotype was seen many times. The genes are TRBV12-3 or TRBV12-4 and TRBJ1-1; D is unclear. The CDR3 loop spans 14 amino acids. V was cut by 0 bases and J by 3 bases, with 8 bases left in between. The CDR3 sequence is CASSLAGLDTEAFF. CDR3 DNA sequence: TGTGCCAGCAGTTTAGCGGGTTTGGACACTGAAGCTTTCTTT.

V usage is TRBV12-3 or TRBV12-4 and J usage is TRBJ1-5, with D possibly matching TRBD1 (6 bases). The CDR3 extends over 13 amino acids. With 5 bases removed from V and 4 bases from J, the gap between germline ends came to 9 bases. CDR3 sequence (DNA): TGTGCCAGCAGTGGACAGTCAAATCAGCCCCAGCATTTT. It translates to CASSGQSNQPQHF.

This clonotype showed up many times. CDR3 in DNA: TGTGCCAGACGAAACCGGGACAGGAGATCCGGGGAGCTGTTTTTT. Translated: CARRNRDRRSGELFF. This chain uses TRBV27 with TRBJ2-2; 8 bases agree with TRBD1. This CDR3 has 15 amino acids. J was trimmed by 6 bases and V by 9 bases; bases with no gene match: 12. Looked up from germline, CDR1 is MNHEY and CDR2 is SMNVEV (reference sequence).